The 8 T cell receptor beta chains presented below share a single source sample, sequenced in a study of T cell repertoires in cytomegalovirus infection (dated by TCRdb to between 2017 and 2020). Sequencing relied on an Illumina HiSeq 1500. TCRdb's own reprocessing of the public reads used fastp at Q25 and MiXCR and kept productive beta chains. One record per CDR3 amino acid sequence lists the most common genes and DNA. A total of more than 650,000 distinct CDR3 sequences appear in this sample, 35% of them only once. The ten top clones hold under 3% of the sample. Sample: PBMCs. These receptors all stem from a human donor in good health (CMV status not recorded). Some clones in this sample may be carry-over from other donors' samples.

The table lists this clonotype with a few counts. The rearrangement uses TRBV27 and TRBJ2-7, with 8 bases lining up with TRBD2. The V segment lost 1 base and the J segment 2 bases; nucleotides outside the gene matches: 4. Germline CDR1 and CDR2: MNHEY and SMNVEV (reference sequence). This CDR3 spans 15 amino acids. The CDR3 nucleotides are TGTGCCAGCAGTTTATATCTCGGGAGGGCCTACGAGCAGTACTTC. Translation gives CASSLYLGRAYEQYF.

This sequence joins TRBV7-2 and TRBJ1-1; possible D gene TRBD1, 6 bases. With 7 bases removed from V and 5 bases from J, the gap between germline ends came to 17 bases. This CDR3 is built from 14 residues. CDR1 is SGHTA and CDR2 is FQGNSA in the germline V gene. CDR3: CASTEQGRGTEAFF. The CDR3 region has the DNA TGTGCCAGCACAGAACAGGGAAGGGGTACTGAAGCTTTCTTT.

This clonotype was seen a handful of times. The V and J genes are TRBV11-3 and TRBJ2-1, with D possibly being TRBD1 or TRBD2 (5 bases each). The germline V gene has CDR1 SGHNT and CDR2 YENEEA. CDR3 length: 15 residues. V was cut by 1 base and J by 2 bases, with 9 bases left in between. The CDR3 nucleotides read TGTGCCAGCAGCTTAGGTGGGGACCCCTACAATGAGCAGTTCTTC. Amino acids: CASSLGGDPYNEQFF.

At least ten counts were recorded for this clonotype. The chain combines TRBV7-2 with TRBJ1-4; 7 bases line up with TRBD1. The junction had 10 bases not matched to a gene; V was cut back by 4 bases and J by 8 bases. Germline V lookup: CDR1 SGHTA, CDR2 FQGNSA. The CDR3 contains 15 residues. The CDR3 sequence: CASSSPDRELEKLFF. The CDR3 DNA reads TGTGCCAGCAGCTCCCCCGACAGGGAATTAGAAAAACTGTTTTTT.

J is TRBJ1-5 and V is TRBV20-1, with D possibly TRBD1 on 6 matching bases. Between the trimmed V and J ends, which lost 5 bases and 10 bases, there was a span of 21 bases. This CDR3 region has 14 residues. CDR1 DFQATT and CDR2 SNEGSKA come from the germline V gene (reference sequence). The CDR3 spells CSAGRQVSQLPQHF. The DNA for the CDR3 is TGCAGTGCTGGCAGACAGGTTTCCCAACTTCCCCAGCATTTT.

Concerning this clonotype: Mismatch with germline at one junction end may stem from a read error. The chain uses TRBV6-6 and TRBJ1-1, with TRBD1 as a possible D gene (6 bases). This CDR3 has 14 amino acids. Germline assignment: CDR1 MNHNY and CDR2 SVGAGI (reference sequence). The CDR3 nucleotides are TGTGCCAGCATAAACGGGCGGGGGGACACTGACGCTTTCTTT. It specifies CASINGRGDTDAFF.

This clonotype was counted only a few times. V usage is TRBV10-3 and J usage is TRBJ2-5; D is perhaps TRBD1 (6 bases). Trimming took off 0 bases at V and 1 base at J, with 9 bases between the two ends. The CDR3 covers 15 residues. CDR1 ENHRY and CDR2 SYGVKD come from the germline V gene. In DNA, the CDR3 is TGTGCCATCAGTGAGTCAGCAGGGGTCCAAGAGACCCAGTACTTC. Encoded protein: CAISESAGVQETQYF.

The DNA for the CDR3 is TGTGCCAGCAGAGATCAGGGAGGCGGCAATCAGCCCCAGCATTTT. Translated, it gives CASRDQGGGNQPQHF. The chain links TRBV6-5 to TRBJ1-5, with TRBD1 as a possible D gene (5 bases). CDR1 MNHEY and CDR2 SVGAGI come from the germline V gene. The CDR3 covers 15 residues. V gave up 6 bases and J gave up 2 bases, with 14 bases separating them.